The rows below give T cell receptor beta chains drawn from one sample of a study of cytomegalovirus exposure and HLA in healthy donors. Generated by immunoSEQ multiplex PCR, the TCRdb table keeps only in-frame clones and is missing some. The data show 90,000 to 110,000 clones, over 70% seen once. Source material: PBMCs. These receptors were taken from a male donor in good health and CMV-seronegative. The CDR3 runs from the conserved cysteine through the conserved F or W. A D gene is named only where the DNA matches it firmly. Clone size is shown for a subset of rows, as once, few, many or a class of expanded clone.

TGTGCCAGCACGGGACTAGCCAGCGAGCAGTACTTC CASTGLASEQYF TRBD2 . TRBJ2-7 TRBV2
TGTGCCAGCAGCTTGGCCGCAGCTAGCGGGAGAATCTACGAGCAGTACTTC CASSLAAASGRIYEQYF TRBD2 . TRBJ2-7 TRBV5-4
TGTGCCAGCAAAAGCCCGGGAGGTAACTATGGCTACACCTTC CASKSPGGNYGYTF . . TRBJ1-2 TRBV19
TGTGCCAGCAGCACGACGGGGGGGAGTACCTACGAGCAGTACTTC CASSTTGGSTYEQYF TRBD2 . TRBJ2-7 TRBV7-2
TGTGCCAGCAGTGCTATGACAGGGGTGAACACTGAAGCTTTCTTT CASSAMTGVNTEAFF TRBD1 . TRBJ1-1 TRBV25-1
TGTGCCACCCGGACTAGCGGGAGCTCCTACGAGCAGTACTTC CATRTSGSSYEQYF TRBD2 . TRBJ2-7 TRBV6-6
TGTGCCTGGAGTGTACAAGTGTACCAAGAGACCCAGTACTTC CAWSVQVYQETQYF . . TRBJ2-5 TRBV30
TGCGCCAGCAGCCTCGGGACTAGCGGAGGGGGGGTCTACGAGCAGTACTTC CASSLGTSGGGVYEQYF TRBD2 . TRBJ2-7 TRBV5-1
TGTGCCAGCCATTTGACAGATATGAACACTGAAGCTTTCTTT CASHLTDMNTEAFF . few TRBJ1-1 TRBV5-4
TGTGCCAGCAGCCCCACTAGCGGCTCCACAGATACGCAGTATTTT CASSPTSGSTDTQYF TRBD2 once TRBJ2-3 TRBV7-3
TGTGCCTGGAACGGTCTCCGAACTAGCGGGGGTAACAATGAGCAGTTCTTC CAWNGLRTSGGNNEQFF TRBD2 . TRBJ2-1 TRBV30
TGCGCCAGCAGCTTGGCCCGCGGGAGTGACGAGCAGTACTTC CASSLARGSDEQYF TRBD2 . TRBJ2-7 TRBV5-1
TGTGCCAGCAGCCTTTGGACAGGGGCCCTTCGGGTCTCTGGAAACACCATATATTTT CASSLWTGALRVSGNTIYF TRBD1 . TRBJ1-3 TRBV5-6
TGTGCCAGTAGTATTGGGGGGGCCTCTGGAAACACCATATATTTT CASSIGGASGNTIYF . . TRBJ1-3 TRBV19
TGTGCCAGCAGTACCCTAGGGACAACTGGAAACACCATATATTTT CASSTLGTTGNTIYF . . TRBJ1-3 TRBV6-1
TGTGCCAGCAGCCAGGACAGGGGTTGGGGCAATCAGCCCCAGCATTTT CASSQDRGWGNQPQHF TRBD1 . TRBJ1-5 TRBV7-9
TGTGCCAGCAGCTTATATGGGCGGAGGGCCTTGCACGAGCAGTACTTC CASSLYGRRALHEQYF . . TRBJ2-7 TRBV7-6
TGTGCCAGCAGTGCGCAGGGGGCTTCACCCCTCCACTTT CASSAQGASPLHF TRBD1 . TRBJ1-6 TRBV6-1
TGTGCCAGCAGCTTAGAACTGGGACTAGCGGGCAACAATGAGCAGTTCTTC CASSLELGLAGNNEQFF TRBD2 . TRBJ2-1 TRBV11-3
TGCAGCGTGATGACAGGGCTCGAGCAGTACTTC CSVMTGLEQYF TRBD1 . TRBJ2-7 TRBV29-1
TGTGCCTGGAGTGGGGGGACAGGAGCCTACGAGCAGTACTTC CAWSGGTGAYEQYF TRBD1 . TRBJ2-7 TRBV30
TGTGCCTGGAGTGTACCGGCGGTCCACACCGGGGAGCTGTTTTTT CAWSVPAVHTGELFF . few TRBJ2-2 TRBV30
TGTGCCGTCCCGGGAGATTGGAACGAGCAGTACTTC CAVPGDWNEQYF . . TRBJ2-7 TRBV7-9
TGTGCCAGCAGCTCGCGGGGCTCCTACGAGCAGTACTTC CASSSRGSYEQYF . . TRBJ2-7 TRBV7-3
TGTGCCAGCAGCTTCGTCTCCCAGGGTCCCTATGGCTACACCTTC CASSFVSQGPYGYTF . . TRBJ1-2 TRBV7-2
TGTGCCAGCACCCCCGGACAGGGGACAAAAACAGATACGCAGTATTTT CASTPGQGTKTDTQYF TRBD1 . TRBJ2-3 TRBV11-3
TGTGCCAGCAGCTGGACAGGGGATACGCAGTATTTT CASSWTGDTQYF TRBD1 . TRBJ2-3 TRBV7-9
TGTGCCAGCAGCTTCGACAGGTTGAACACTGAAGCTTTCTTT CASSFDRLNTEAFF . . TRBJ1-1 TRBV7-3
TGCGCCAGCAGCAGGGGGCAGTGGGAAAAACTGTTTTTT CASSRGQWEKLFF TRBD1 . TRBJ1-4 TRBV5-1
TGTGCCAGCAGCCAAGATTACGCTGTGGGGGAGGTTGGCAATCAGCCCCAGCATTTT CASSQDYAVGEVGNQPQHF . . TRBJ1-5 TRBV4-2
TGCGCCAGCAGACAAGGGACTATCGGGACCTACGAGCAGTACTTC CASRQGTIGTYEQYF TRBD2 . TRBJ2-7 TRBV4-3
TGTGCCACCAGCAGAGAAATCAGGGTTCTCGATGGCTACACCTTC CATSREIRVLDGYTF . once TRBJ1-2 TRBV15
TGTGCCAGCAGCCCTCGGACAGGCGGCGGCACTGAAGCTTTCTTT CASSPRTGGGTEAFF TRBD1 . TRBJ1-1 TRBV7-3
TGCGCCAGCAGCCCAGACAGGGAAAAGCAGTACTTC CASSPDREKQYF TRBD1 once TRBJ2-7 TRBV4-1
TGTGCCAGCAGCGTAGGAGGCGCTGGGGCCAACGTCCTGACTTTC CASSVGGAGANVLTF . . TRBJ2-6 TRBV9
TGTGCCAGCAGCTACCCTCCGACAGGAGACTCCTACGAGCAGTACTTC CASSYPPTGDSYEQYF . . TRBJ2-7 TRBV7-9
TGTGCCAGCAGCCAAACTCCTAGAGGGCAGTACTTC CASSQTPRGQYF . . TRBJ2-5 TRBV14
TGCGCCAGCAGTCGCGTAGATGCGGGACTAGCGGACAATGAGCAGTTCTTC CASSRVDAGLADNEQFF TRBD2 . TRBJ2-1 TRBV4-1
TGTGCCAGCAGCTTGACCGGAGCAGAGACCCAGTACTTC CASSLTGAETQYF . . TRBJ2-5 TRBV5-6
TGTGCCAGCAGTGAGTTAGCCTACGAGCAGTACTTC CASSELAYEQYF . few TRBJ2-7 TRBV2
TGCGCCAGCAGCAAACTAGAAGTCACCGGGGAGCTGTTTTTT CASSKLEVTGELFF . . TRBJ2-2 TRBV5-1
TGCGCCAGCAGCCAAGATTGGGGCGGGAGAGAGCAGTACTTC CASSQDWGGREQYF TRBD2 . TRBJ2-7 TRBV7-2
TGTGCCAGCAGTTGGGAGGGGGCCTACGAGCAGTACTTC CASSWEGAYEQYF . few TRBJ2-7 TRBV2
TGTGCCAGCAGTCGGGACTCTATTGAGACAGATACGCAGTATTTT CASSRDSIETDTQYF . many TRBJ2-3 TRBV6-5